The 19 T cell receptor beta chains reported below all come from one sample, sequenced in a study of shared clonotypes between healthy human individuals (dated by TCRdb to 2020 to 2021). Library creation used the immunoSEQ multiplex PCR assay. TCRdb's version of the immuneACCESS table is confined to in-frame rearrangements and falls short of the full clone set. An unresolved V gene accounts for under half of the shortfall where checked; the remainder is of unknown origin. Counted in this sample were under 1 million clones; just over 95% of them appeared once. Less than 0.25% of the sample lies in the top ten. CD8 naive samples were CD45RO-negative cells positively selected for CCR7, giving a CD45RA+CCR7+ population that excluded TemRA cells. Sequenced input: naive CD8+ T cells sorted from blood. In the paper's terms, the cell subset or site label means: CD45RA+CCR7+. The receptors derive from a young man in good health.

V is TRBV4-1 and J is TRBJ2-3; no clear D. Germline V gives CDR1 MGHRA, CDR2 YSYEKL. This CDR3 spans 11 amino acids. The V end was cut by 0 bases, the J end by 15 bases, with 10 bases between. The CDR3 DNA reads as TGCGCCAGCAGCCAAGAGTTCTCCATTTATTTT. Translated: CASSQEFSIYF.

The CDR3: CASSSNGGIQETQYF. The CDR3 coding sequence is TGCGCCAGCAGCTCGAATGGCGGGATACAAGAGACCCAGTACTTC. This chain links TRBV5-1 with TRBJ2-5; tentative D call: TRBD2 (6 bases). V lost 3 bases and J 2 bases, leaving 14 bases between the germline ends. This CDR3 region has 15 residues. The V gene's germline CDR1 is SGHRS and CDR2 YFSETQ.

The genes are TRBV7-2 and TRBJ2-6; tentative D call: TRBD1 (6 bases). Germline V lookup: CDR1 SGHTA, CDR2 FQGNSA. Between the trimmed V and J ends, which lost 4 bases and 2 bases, there was a span of 21 bases. The CDR3 totals 19 residues. CDR3: CASSSGVLGAAPGANVLTF. As DNA, the CDR3 is TGTGCCAGCAGCTCCGGGGTTTTGGGGGCGGCCCCTGGGGCCAACGTCCTGACTTTC.

J is TRBJ1-1 and V is TRBV15; TRBD1 is a possible D gene (5 bases). The ends were cut back, 0 bases at V and 4 bases at J, with 12 bases in the middle. From germline, CDR1 is LNHNV and CDR2 YYDKDF (reference sequence). This CDR3 comprises 15 residues. The DNA of the CDR3 is TGTGCCACCAGCAGAGATCGGGGGATTGGCACTGAAGCTTTCTTT. The encoded protein is CATSRDRGIGTEAFF.

The chain recombines TRBV5-1 with TRBJ1-1, with a weak D call TRBD1 (5 bases). The CDR3 is made up of 16 amino acids. V lost 2 bases to trimming and J lost 6 bases, with 20 bases between them. Germline lookup yields CDR1 SGHRS and CDR2 YFSETQ. CDR3 sequence: CASSLNARTTEPEAFF. CDR3 DNA sequence: TGCGCCAGCAGCTTAAACGCACGGACAACGGAACCTGAAGCTTTCTTT.

The chain links TRBV25-1 to TRBJ2-2; D remains ambiguous. The CDR3 covers 13 residues. From germline, CDR1 is MGHDK and CDR2 SYGVNS. Trimming shortened V by 5 bases and J by 7 bases, and 11 bases separated the two germline ends. The CDR3 sequence: CASSTPPSGELFF. In nucleotides, the CDR3 is TGTGCCAGCAGTACCCCCCCGAGCGGGGAGCTGTTTTTT.

This chain joins TRBV4-3 and TRBJ2-2; 9 bases align to TRBD2. The CDR3 is made up of 19 amino acids. V shed 0 bases and J 2 bases; nucleotides not matched to a gene: 10. Per the germline V gene, CDR1 is LGHNA and CDR2 is YSLEER. CDR3 bases: TGCGCCAGCAGCCAAGAGAGGGGAGTACTAGCGGGTAACACCGGGGAGCTGTTTTTT. Its translation is CASSQERGVLAGNTGELFF.

The rearrangement links TRBV9 to TRBJ2-1, with TRBD1 matching over 7 bases. The CDR3 totals 12 residues. Germline assignment: CDR1 SGDLS and CDR2 YYNGEE. J lost 13 bases, V lost 5 bases, and 9 bases had no gene match. In DNA, the CDR3 is TGTGCCAGCAGTTCAGGACAGGCGGTTCAGTTCTTC. This encodes CASSSGQAVQFF. The whole variable domain, filled in from reference TRBV9 and TRBJ2-1, reads DSGVTQTPKHLITATGQRVTLRCSPRSGDLSVYWYQQSLDQGLQFLIQYYNGEERAKGNILERFSAQQFPDLHSELNLSSLELGDSALYFCASSSGQAVQFFGPGTRLTVL.

The rearrangement links TRBV5-6 to TRBJ2-1; D perhaps matches TRBD1 (6 bases). V was pared by 0 bases and J by 3 bases, with 13 bases between. The CDR3 is 16 amino acids. CDR1 is SGHDT and CDR2 is YYEEEE in the germline V gene. CDR3 DNA: TGTGCCAGCAGCTTGGCCTCTCAGGGGATCTACAATGAGCAGTTCTTC. It codes for CASSLASQGIYNEQFF.

The V and J genes are TRBV7-8 and TRBJ1-1; 7 bases map to TRBD1. CDR1 is SGHVS, CDR2 FQNEAQ, per germline. The CDR3 extends over 16 amino acids. V lost 5 bases to trimming and J lost 0 bases; unmatched junction nucleotides: 9. The CDR3 sequence: CASSLGTDILNTEAFF. For the CDR3, the DNA is TGTGCCAGCAGCCTCGGGACAGACATTCTGAACACTGAAGCTTTCTTT.

The V gene is TRBV9, the J gene TRBJ2-3; D not resolved. CDR3 size: 15 residues. Between the trimmed V and J ends, which lost 0 bases and 4 bases, there was a span of 12 bases. CDR1 and CDR2 from the germline V gene are SGDLS and YYNGEE. The CDR3 here is CASSVVSGPADTQYF. Here the CDR3 DNA reads TGTGCCAGCAGCGTAGTGTCCGGCCCCGCAGATACGCAGTATTTT. Full variable domain (outside the CDR3, taken from reference TRBV9 and TRBJ2-3): DSGVTQTPKHLITATGQRVTLRCSPRSGDLSVYWYQQSLDQGLQFLIQYYNGEERAKGNILERFSAQQFPDLHSELNLSSLELGDSALYFCASSVVSGPADTQYFGPGTRLTVL.

The chain recombines TRBV5-1 with TRBJ2-7; D not certain. In germline, CDR1 is SGHRS, CDR2 YFSETQ. Between the trimmed V and J ends, which lost 6 bases and 0 bases, there was a span of 19 bases. This CDR3 is 16 amino acids long. The CDR3 sequence: CASTYSIVASSYEQYF. The CDR3 region has the DNA TGCGCCAGCACCTATTCTATCGTGGCGAGCTCCTACGAGCAGTACTTC.

The CDR3 DNA follows: TGTGCCAGCAGCCAAACGTCTAGCGGGAGTGGTAGGGATGAGCAGTTCTTC. Translated: CASSQTSSGSGRDEQFF. The chain employs TRBV14 and TRBJ2-1, with TRBD2 matching 10 bases. Per germline, CDR1 SGHDN and CDR2 FVKESK. V dropped 2 bases and J dropped 8; count of bases not matched to a gene: 12. This CDR3 has 17 residues.

The CDR3 sequence: CASSTRSALNTEAFF. CDR3 bases: TGTGCCAGCAGCACAAGGTCCGCCTTGAACACTGAAGCTTTCTTT. The chain combines TRBV7-9 with TRBJ1-1, with D uncertain. V gave up 5 bases and J gave up 0 bases, with 13 bases separating them. The CDR3 contains 15 residues. The germline V gene has CDR1 SEHNR and CDR2 FQNEAQ (reference sequence).

The J gene is TRBJ2-7, the V gene TRBV7-9; the D gene is possibly TRBD2 (6 bases). V was cut by 4 bases and J by 7 bases, with 14 bases left in between. CDR1 SEHNR and CDR2 FQNEAQ come from the germline V gene (reference sequence). CDR3 length: 13 residues. In nucleotides, the CDR3 is TGTGCCAGCAGCTCCCCGGGGGAGGAAGAGCAGTACTTC. This translates into CASSSPGEEEQYF.

V and J are TRBV27 and TRBJ1-1; maybe TRBD1 (6 bases). The CDR3 sequence is 14 residues long. CDR1 is MNHEY, CDR2 SMNVEV, per germline (reference sequence). Trimming left V 5 bases short and J 5 bases short, with 15 bases between. The CDR3 DNA sequence: TGTGCCAGCAGTACCCGGTCAGGGGAAACTGAAGCTTTCTTT. Amino acids: CASSTRSGETEAFF.

The chain employs TRBV11-2 and TRBJ2-7; TRBD1 is a possible D gene (5 bases). Germline values: CDR1 SGHAT, CDR2 FQNNGV. V was clipped by 5 bases and J by 3 bases, with 14 bases between them. The length of the CDR3 is 14 residues. The CDR3 reads CASSMGLLYYEQYF. The CDR3, as DNA: TGTGCCAGCAGCATGGGGCTTCTCTACTACGAGCAGTACTTC.

The CDR3 sequence: CASSPTRDYYEQYF. The CDR3, as DNA: TGCGCCAGCAGCCCGACCCGGGACTATTACGAGCAGTACTTC. V gene TRBV4-3 combines with J gene TRBJ2-7, with 7 bases aligning to TRBD2. V shed 4 bases and J 4 bases; nucleotides not matched to a gene: 7. Germline assignment: CDR1 LGHNA and CDR2 YSLEER. This CDR3 has 14 amino acids.

CDR3 in amino acids: CASSPNTEAFF. CDR3 in DNA: TGTGCCAGCAGTCCGAACACTGAAGCTTTCTTT. This chain joins TRBV2 and TRBJ1-1; D gene uncertain. CDR3 length: 11 residues. Germline V gives CDR1 SNHLY, CDR2 FYNNEI. The V end was cut by 5 bases, the J end by 1 base, with 2 bases between.